The count of the clone carrying this T cell receptor (beta chain) is one. Its antigen remains unidentified. CDR3 size: 12 residues. CDR1 and CDR2 (germline): SQVTM, ANQGSEA. This specimen comes from a study of T cells in Graves' hyperthyroidism and ophthalmopathy. Study results and caveats: Ophthalmopathy could be told apart from stable hyperthyroidism with a 13 V-J model. Progression to ophthalmopathy was predicted a median of roughly seven months early. Also found in blood were most expanded thyroid clonotypes above 0.001.

RNA transcripts gave rise to amplified TCR beta CDR3 regions. The study used the HTBI primer set for a first-round RT-PCR of the TCR CDR3. TCRdb re-called the multiplex PCR reads through MiXCR, storing one row per CDR3 protein. The sample consists of a few hundred thousand distinct CDR3 sequences, around 14% of them appearing once. Diagnoses were established using clinical symptoms, serum thyroxine and TRAb, thyroid ultrasound and orbital computed tomography. The sample was blood. The receptor was derived from a woman in her 30s with Graves' hyperthyroidism. The chain joins TRBV29-1 to TRBJ2-5; 9 bases align to TRBD2. The CDR3 protein is CVAGGLGETQYF. CDR3 bases: TGCGTCGCGGGAGGGCTCGGCGAGACCCAGTACTTC. Based on the CDR3 plus reference TRBV29-1 and TRBJ2-5, the full variable domain is SAVISQKPSRDICQRGTSLTIQCQVDSQVTMMFWYRQQPGQSLTLIATANQGSEATYESGFVIDKFPISRPNLTFSTLTVSNMSPEDSSIYLCVAGGLGETQYFGPGTRLLVL.